The 26 T cell receptor beta chains reported below all come from one sample, sequenced in a study of T-cell reconstitution after alpha-beta-depleted transplantation in children. As it was prepared, the TCRbeta library received unique molecular identifiers. TCRdb processed the PCR reads anew with MiXCR; each CDR3 protein has one entry. Of roughly 350,000 distinct CDR3 sequences in the sample, about 17% are singletons; the top ten hold just over 40%. The sequencing used PBMCs, mostly from graft donor cells, collected 360 days after TCRalphabeta/CD19-depleted stem cell transplant. These receptors came from a male patient aged 2-15 years who had a stem cell transplant for acute lymphoblastic leukemia, so the T cells may come from the graft donor.

In this sample, this clonotype turned up many times. The chain joins TRBV12-3 or TRBV12-4 to TRBJ2-2; 9 bases are a match to TRBD2. The CDR3 contains 15 residues. Losses at the gene ends were 1 base for V and 7 bases for J; bases not matched to a gene: 4. The CDR3 protein is CASSLVAGVGGELFF. The CDR3 bases are TGTGCCAGCAGTTTAGTAGCGGGAGTCGGCGGGGAGCTGTTTTTT.

This chain joins TRBV6-2 or TRBV6-3 and TRBJ2-5; D not certain. The germline V and J ends were trimmed by 8 bases and 1 base, with 17 bases remaining between them. Germline assignment: CDR1 MNHEY and CDR2 SVGEGT. This CDR3 has 15 residues. The CDR3 DNA is TGTGCCAGCGGCCTAAGGAGATACGTCCAAGAGACCCAGTACTTC. Translating it yields CASGLRRYVQETQYF.

This clonotype was detected a few times. The chain recombines TRBV18 with TRBJ1-2; 10 bases line up with TRBD1. The length of the CDR3 is 15 residues. Per germline, CDR1 KGHSH and CDR2 LQKENI. The V gene end was trimmed by 4 bases and the J gene end by 8 bases; junction bases not matched to a gene: 10. Here the CDR3 reads CASSRWTGGTEGYTF. The CDR3 coding sequence is TGTGCCAGCTCACGCTGGACAGGGGGAACGGAAGGCTACACCTTC.

This chain joins TRBV5-4 and TRBJ1-4, with 9 nucleotides matching TRBD1. The CDR3 extends over 14 amino acids. The V and J ends lost 4 bases and 8 bases, in that order; junction bases with no gene match: 6. The germline V gene has CDR1 SGHNT and CDR2 YYREEE (reference sequence). CDR3 nucleotides: TGTGCCAGCAGCATGGGACAGGGAATCGAAAAACTGTTTTTT. Translated, it gives CASSMGQGIEKLFF. The full variable domain, with the rest looked up from reference TRBV5-4 and TRBJ1-4, is ETGVTQSPTHLIKTRGQQVTLRCSSQSGHNTVSWYQQALGQGPQFIFQYYREEENGRGNFPPRFSGLQFPNYSSELNVNALELDDSALYLCASSMGQGIEKLFFGSGTQLSVL.

This clonotype has more than one count but fewer than ten. This CDR3 reads CASGPPGRLNTEAFF. CDR3 bases: TGTGCTAGTGGTCCGCCGGGACGTCTGAACACTGAAGCTTTCTTT. The V call is TRBV12-5, the J call TRBJ1-1; D perhaps matches TRBD1 (5 bases). Germline V lookup: CDR1 LGHNT, CDR2 FRNRAP. Trimming removed 5 bases at V and 0 bases at J, with 13 bases between. The CDR3 is 15 amino acids.

The rearrangement joins TRBV20-1 to TRBJ2-5; TRBD2 aligns across 13 bases. This CDR3 spans 17 amino acids. V shed 5 bases, J shed 4 bases, and the junction held 13 bases outside the gene matches. Looked up from germline, CDR1 is DFQATT and CDR2 is SNEGSKA (reference sequence). The CDR3 coding sequence is TGCAGTGCTCCCACAAGGACTAGCGGGAGAGTTCGAGAGACCCAGTACTTC. Its protein product is CSAPTRTSGRVRETQYF.

This clonotype was found a few times. The rearrangement links TRBV10-3 to TRBJ2-7, with unresolved D. This CDR3 contains 14 residues. Germline V gene data show CDR1 as ENHRY and CDR2 as SYGVKD. V was cut by 4 bases and J by 6 bases, with 16 bases left in between. The DNA of the CDR3 is TGTGCCATCAGTGGGGCCGCCATATCGGGCGAGCAGTACTTC. Translated, it gives CAISGAAISGEQYF.

The rearrangement joins TRBV6-1 to TRBJ2-1; 8 bases map to TRBD2. The J segment lost 4 bases and the V segment lost 0 bases, leaving 8 bases of the junction unmatched. CDR1 and CDR2 from the germline V gene are MNHNS and SASEGT. The CDR3 is 17 amino acids. This CDR3 reads CASSEADRLARYNEQFF. DNA for the CDR3: TGTGCCAGCAGTGAAGCCGACAGACTAGCGAGATACAATGAGCAGTTCTTC.

This clonotype appeared a few times. The J gene is TRBJ2-2, the V gene TRBV4-1; 8 nucleotides match TRBD1. J lost 1 base, V lost 1 base, and 11 bases had no gene match. The CDR3 extends over 19 amino acids. From germline, CDR1 is MGHRA and CDR2 YSYEKL. The CDR3 sequence: CASSQVGASGTGNTGELFF. CDR3 bases: TGCGCCAGCAGCCAAGTCGGGGCCTCCGGGACAGGGAACACCGGGGAGCTGTTTTTT.

The gene calls are TRBV5-1 and TRBJ1-3; maybe TRBD1 (6 bases). V was cut by 2 bases and J by 0 bases, with 9 bases left in between. This CDR3 region has 15 residues. Germline V gene sequence: CDR1 SGHRS, CDR2 YFSETQ. Here the CDR3 reads CASSLQGASGNTIYF. DNA of the CDR3: TGCGCCAGCAGCTTACAGGGAGCCTCTGGAAACACCATATATTTT.

There are a few counts of this clonotype. The chain couples TRBV11-1 to TRBJ1-6; 8 positions match TRBD1. Germline lookup yields CDR1 SGHAT and CDR2 FQDESV (reference sequence). With V trimmed by 3 bases and J by 10 bases, 11 bases remained unmatched. The CDR3 runs to 16 residues. DNA for the CDR3: TGTGCCAGCAGCTTGGGGACAGGTCTCGGGCGGTCACCCCTCCACTTT. Its translation: CASSLGTGLGRSPLHF.

The rearrangement uses TRBV5-1 and TRBJ2-7, with 15 bases identical to TRBD2. J lost 12 bases, V lost 3 bases, and 10 bases had no gene match. Germline V gene sequence: CDR1 SGHRS, CDR2 YFSETQ. This CDR3 region has 15 residues. CDR3 residues: CASSSSTGLAGGAYF. The DNA for the CDR3 is TGCGCCAGCAGCTCTTCGACGGGACTAGCGGGAGGAGCGTACTTC.

The CDR3 spells CASSLIHGGYGDNEQFF. The CDR3 nucleotides read TGTGCCAGCAGTTTAATACACGGGGGCTACGGGGACAATGAGCAGTTCTTC. The rearrangement joins TRBV28 to TRBJ2-1, with D perhaps given as TRBD1 or TRBD2 (6 bases each). Germline loops: CDR1 MDHEN, CDR2 SYDVKM. The CDR3 loop spans 17 amino acids. Trimming took off 2 bases at V and 5 bases at J, with 19 bases between the two ends.

V gene TRBV6-5 combines with J gene TRBJ2-5, with D possibly called TRBD1 or TRBD2 (5 bases each). V was clipped by 0 bases and J by 3 bases, with 20 bases between them. Germline V gene data show CDR1 as MNHEY and CDR2 as SVGAGI. The CDR3 consists of 18 residues. The CDR3 region has the DNA TGTGCCAGCAGTTACTCGGGGCAAAGGGGAGCTGTCGAAGAGACCCAGTACTTC. This translates into CASSYSGQRGAVEETQYF.

The chain combines TRBV5-6 with TRBJ2-5; either TRBD1 or TRBD2 may supply D (5 bases each). Germline CDR1 is SGHDT and CDR2 is YYEEEE. V lost 4 bases to trimming and J lost 3 bases, with 22 bases between them. This CDR3 region has 17 residues. The CDR3 coding sequence is TGTGCCAGCAGCCTAAACGCACCGAGAGGGGTGGAAGAGACCCAGTACTTC. Encoded protein: CASSLNAPRGVEETQYF.

This clonotype was counted only a few times. This chain connects TRBV2 to TRBJ2-7, with D possibly TRBD1 on 6 matching bases. The CDR3 is 14 residues long. From germline, CDR1 is SNHLY and CDR2 FYNNEI. The germline V and J ends were trimmed by 3 bases and 5 bases, with 14 bases remaining between them. The CDR3: CASSEGASSHEQYF. In nucleotides, the CDR3 is TGTGCCAGCAGTGAGGGGGCCTCAAGCCACGAGCAGTACTTC.

The V gene is TRBV20-1, the J gene TRBJ2-7, with a possible D match to TRBD2 (6 bases). V was pared by 6 bases and J by 2 bases, with 14 bases between. The CDR3 is 13 amino acids. Germline V gives CDR1 DFQATT, CDR2 SNEGSKA (reference sequence). The CDR3 loop is CSALSGSTYEQYF. The CDR3 DNA follows: TGCAGTGCGCTTAGCGGATCCACCTACGAGCAGTACTTC.

The sample holds many counts of this clonotype. The V and J genes are TRBV2 and TRBJ2-3, with D perhaps TRBD1 (5 bases). The CDR3 consists of 19 residues. Germline CDR1 SNHLY, CDR2 FYNNEI. V gave up 6 bases and J gave up 0 bases, with 25 bases separating them. The CDR3 DNA reads as TGTGCCAGCAGCGAACCAGGGTTTAGACTCGATACTAGCACAGATACGCAGTATTTT. This translates into CASSEPGFRLDTSTDTQYF.

This clonotype was seen a few times. The chain uses TRBV5-1 and TRBJ2-6; D not certain. This CDR3 region has 18 residues. Between the trimmed V and J ends, which lost 1 base and 1 base, there was a span of 15 bases. The germline V gene encodes CDR1 SGHRS and CDR2 YFSETQ. The DNA of the CDR3 is TGCGCCAGCAGCTTGTCTCCCAGCTACCCGTCTGGGGCCAACGTCCTGACTTTC. Translating it yields CASSLSPSYPSGANVLTF.

The chain uses TRBV3-1 and TRBJ2-2; D might be TRBD2 (6 bases). Per germline, CDR1 LGHDT and CDR2 YNNKEL (reference sequence). The germline V and J ends were trimmed by 4 bases and 3 bases, with 21 bases remaining between them. The CDR3 loop spans 18 amino acids. CDR3 sequence reads: CASSPPGQPGGYTGELFF. CDR3 DNA: TGTGCCAGCAGCCCGCCCGGGCAGCCTGGGGGGTACACCGGGGAGCTGTTTTTT. Full variable domain (outside the CDR3, taken from reference TRBV3-1 and TRBJ2-2): DTAVSQTPKYLVTQMGNDKSIKCEQNLGHDTMYWYKQDSKKFLKIMFSYNNKELIINETVPNRFSPKSPDKAHLNLHINSLELGDSAVYFCASSPPGQPGGYTGELFFGEGSRLTVL.

Many counts were recorded for this clonotype. The chain couples TRBV15 to TRBJ2-2; tentatively, D is TRBD1 (6 bases). Between the trimmed V and J ends, which lost 7 bases and 0 bases, there was a span of 12 bases. Germline assignment: CDR1 LNHNV and CDR2 YYDKDF (reference sequence). The length of the CDR3 is 15 residues. The CDR3 loop reads CATTARQANTGELFF. The CDR3 DNA reads TGTGCCACCACGGCAAGACAGGCGAACACCGGGGAGCTGTTTTTT.

This clonotype was picked up a small number of times. The J gene is TRBJ2-2, the V gene TRBV6-1; TRBD1 aligns across 10 bases. CDR1 is MNHNS, CDR2 SASEGT, per germline. V lost 6 bases and J lost 7; bases outside the gene matches: 8. This CDR3 is 15 amino acids long. The CDR3 sequence is CASRRDRGGVGELFF. The DNA of the CDR3 is TGTGCCAGCAGAAGGGACAGGGGCGGCGTCGGGGAGCTGTTTTTT.

The V gene is TRBV9, the J gene TRBJ2-3, with 8 bases identical to TRBD2. V shed 3 bases and J 2 bases; nucleotides not matched to a gene: 14. CDR3 length: 18 residues. CDR1 and CDR2 from the germline V gene are SGDLS and YYNGEE. CDR3 coding DNA: TGTGCCAGCAGCGCGGACCCGTTTAGAGCGGGAGTCACAGATACGCAGTATTTT. Its translation: CASSADPFRAGVTDTQYF.

The gene calls are TRBV2 and TRBJ2-5; D is uncertain. Trimming pared 10 bases from V and 0 bases from J, leaving 12 bases between. The CDR3 has 13 residues. Germline-derived CDR1 and CDR2 are SNHLY and FYNNEI. The DNA for the CDR3 is TGTGCCACAGCCCCTGATTACCAAGAGACCCAGTACTTC. This codes for CATAPDYQETQYF.

The chain recombines TRBV12-1 with TRBJ1-5; TRBD1 is taken as the D call from the table, unchecked against the DNA. TRBV12-1 is a pseudogene. CDR3 size: 20 residues. CDR3 in DNA: TGTGCCAGCAGCTTTGGGGGACAGGGCTCTCTGTATTATGGCAATCAGCCCCAGCATTTT. Translating it yields CASSFGGQGSLYYGNQPQHF.

The rearrangement uses TRBV28 and TRBJ2-4; TRBD1 agrees at 11 bases. Losses at the gene ends were 4 bases for V and 7 bases for J; bases not matched to a gene: 9. CDR3 length: 16 residues. Germline values: CDR1 MDHEN, CDR2 SYDVKM. CDR3: CASSSLGQGATNIQYF. The CDR3 bases are TGTGCCAGCAGTTCCCTTGGACAGGGGGCGACGAACATTCAGTACTTC. Full variable domain (rest looked up from reference TRBV28 and TRBJ2-4): DVKVTQSSRYLVKRTGEKVFLECVQDMDHENMFWYRQDPGLGLRLIYFSYDVKMKEKGDIPEGYSVSREKKERFSLILESASTNQTSMYLCASSSLGQGATNIQYFGAGTRLSVL.